Each of the 25 T cell receptor beta chains below was sequenced from the same sample in a study of blood T cell repertoires in COVID-19. The assay was immunoSEQ multiplex PCR, and TCRdb's table has in-frame clones only and misses some. The sample records more than 25,000 clones, over 75% being singletons. Sample: peripheral blood. The receptors derive from a man aged 55-75 years with active COVID-19.

V usage is TRBV7-3 and J usage is TRBJ2-2; 7 bases are shared with TRBD1. V lost 2 bases and J lost 1; bases outside the gene matches: 4. CDR1 and CDR2 (germline): SGHTA, FQGTGA. The CDR3 is 16 amino acids. CDR3 coding DNA: TGTGCCAGCAGCTTAGGTGGGACAGTGAACACCGGGGAGCTGTTTTTT. Translation gives CASSLGGTVNTGELFF.

The rearrangement links TRBV6-2 or TRBV6-3 to TRBJ1-1; 8 bases match TRBD1. Germline V CDR1 and CDR2: MNHEY, SVGEGT. This CDR3 region has 15 residues. J was trimmed by 7 bases and V by 6 bases; bases with no gene match: 13. The chain's CDR3 is CASSLVTGGKGEAFF. The DNA for the CDR3 is TGTGCCAGCAGCCTAGTCACAGGGGGTAAAGGTGAAGCTTTCTTT.

The chain links TRBV20-1 to TRBJ2-2; D unclear. CDR3 size: 11 residues. Trimming removed 7 bases at V and 6 bases at J, with 9 bases between. Germline V gene sequence: CDR1 DFQATT, CDR2 SNEGSKA (reference sequence). The CDR3 DNA sequence: TGCAGTGTGGAGAGATCCGGGGAGCTGTTTTTT. Protein product: CSVERSGELFF.

The rearrangement joins TRBV6-2 or TRBV6-3 to TRBJ2-5; D is undetermined. Per germline, CDR1 MNHEY and CDR2 SVGEGT. V was pared by 2 bases and J by 2 bases, with 6 bases between. This CDR3 is 13 amino acids long. This CDR3 is CASSYHQQETQYF. The CDR3 DNA follows: TGTGCCAGCAGTTACCACCAGCAAGAGACCCAGTACTTC.

CDR3 amino acids: CASSPRGTRPYYGYTF. CDR3 sequence (DNA): TGTGCCAGCAGCCCTAGGGGGACAAGGCCTTACTATGGCTACACCTTC. The gene calls are TRBV14 and TRBJ1-2; D may be TRBD1 (6 bases). The CDR3 has 16 amino acids. Trimming pared 4 bases from V and 3 bases from J, leaving 18 bases between. CDR1 SGHDN and CDR2 FVKESK come from the germline V gene.

V gene TRBV6-2 or TRBV6-3 combines with J gene TRBJ1-6; 7 bases are shared with TRBD1. This CDR3 is 15 amino acids long. V lost 2 bases and J lost 10; bases outside the gene matches: 8. Germline V gene lookup returns CDR1 MNHEY and CDR2 SVGEGT. The CDR3 DNA sequence: TGTGCCAGCAGTTACGGGCCAGGGGGAAGCTCACCCCTCCACTTT. Encoded protein: CASSYGPGGSSPLHF.

A few counts support this clone. The rearrangement links TRBV2 to TRBJ2-7, with 7 bases that match TRBD2. Per germline, CDR1 SNHLY and CDR2 FYNNEI. Trimming removed 4 bases from V and 2 bases from J; junction bases left unmatched: 8. CDR3 length equals 15 residues. CDR3 amino acids: CASSGGGNSAYEQYF. In nucleotides, the CDR3 is TGTGCCAGCAGTGGGGGAGGGAACTCGGCCTACGAGCAGTACTTC.

The CDR3: CASSLGGRQSGETQYF. The CDR3 coding sequence is TGTGCCAGCAGCTTGGGGGGCCGCCAATCTGGAGAGACCCAGTACTTC. V usage is TRBV5-5 and J usage is TRBJ2-5; possible D gene TRBD1, 5 bases. V lost 0 bases and J 4 bases, leaving 16 bases between the germline ends. CDR1 is SGHKS, CDR2 YYEKEE, per germline (reference sequence). The CDR3 consists of 16 residues.

The chain employs TRBV7-9 and TRBJ2-5; 7 bases line up with TRBD2. CDR3 length: 15 residues. In germline, CDR1 is SEHNR, CDR2 FQNEAQ (reference sequence). Unmatched junction bases numbered 4, after V lost 2 bases and J lost 1 base. In DNA, the CDR3 is TGTGCCAGCAGCTTATGGGCTAGCGGCCAAGAGACCCAGTACTTC. The encoded protein is CASSLWASGQETQYF.

The chain employs TRBV29-1 and TRBJ2-3, with a possible D match to TRBD2 (6 bases). Trimming pared 5 bases from V and 5 bases from J, leaving 17 bases between. CDR1 is SQVTM and CDR2 is ANQGSEA in the germline V gene. The CDR3 sequence is 14 residues long. As DNA, the CDR3 is TGCAGCGTTAACCTACGCGGGATCATAGATACGCAGTATTTT. The encoded protein is CSVNLRGIIDTQYF.

A few counts support this clone. The chain carries TRBV5-8 and TRBJ2-2; TRBD1 might be the D (6 bases). Deletions cut 4 bases from V and 10 bases from J, with 23 bases between. The CDR3 length is 16 residues. Germline V CDR1 and CDR2: SGHTS, YDEGEE. The CDR3 loop reads CASSPLQGPGREELFF. The CDR3 coding sequence is TGTGCCAGCAGCCCCCTACAGGGACCCGGACGTGAGGAGCTGTTTTTT.

The chain joins TRBV15 to TRBJ1-3; 11 nucleotides match TRBD1. The CDR3 covers 16 residues. CDR1 and CDR2 from the germline V gene are LNHNV and YYDKDF (reference sequence). V shed 3 bases, J shed 7 bases, and the junction held 8 bases outside the gene matches. The CDR3 region is CATSRSKGQGDNTIYF. DNA for the CDR3: TGTGCCACCAGCAGGAGCAAGGGACAGGGGGACAACACCATATATTTT.

The rearrangement joins TRBV9 to TRBJ1-2; D remains unclear. This CDR3 spans 15 amino acids. Per germline, CDR1 SGDLS and CDR2 YYNGEE. Trimming pared 2 bases from V and 3 bases from J, leaving 14 bases between. CDR3 amino acids: CASSVLSAADYGYTF. The CDR3 nucleotides read TGTGCCAGCAGCGTTTTAAGCGCGGCAGACTATGGCTACACCTTC.

The chain uses TRBV5-1 and TRBJ2-3; D is uncertain. The CDR3 consists of 13 residues. Germline V gene lookup returns CDR1 SGHRS and CDR2 YFSETQ. Trimming cost V 1 base and J 1 base, with 4 bases left between them. The CDR3 loop is CASSLQGTDTQYF. For the CDR3, the DNA is TGCGCCAGCAGCTTGCAGGGCACAGATACGCAGTATTTT.

The chain has TRBV12-3 or TRBV12-4 and TRBJ2-1; 9 bases line up with TRBD1. CDR3 length: 13 amino acids. Germline trimming cut 7 bases from V and 5 bases from J; bases unmatched to any gene: 3. The CDR3 reads CASTGQGHNEQFF. The CDR3, as DNA: TGTGCCAGCACTGGACAGGGGCACAATGAGCAGTTCTTC.

The V call is TRBV28, the J call TRBJ2-2; 7 bases fit TRBD1. J lost 3 bases, V lost 2 bases, and 6 bases had no gene match. The CDR3 has 16 residues. The germline V gene encodes CDR1 MDHEN and CDR2 SYDVKM. CDR3 residues: CASSLVTGADTGELFF. In DNA form, the CDR3 reads TGTGCCAGCAGTTTAGTAACAGGGGCGGACACCGGGGAGCTGTTTTTT.

This clone was picked up one time. This chain connects TRBV6-5 to TRBJ1-5; no reliable D call. Germline V gene lookup returns CDR1 MNHEY and CDR2 SVGAGI. V was pared by 0 bases and J by 4 bases, with 7 bases between. CDR3 size: 14 residues. CDR3 nucleotide sequence: TGTGCCAGCAGTTACTCGACGGGAAATCAGCCCCAGCATTTT. Translating gives CASSYSTGNQPQHF.

The chain has TRBV24-1 and TRBJ2-1; the match to TRBD2 covers 10 bases. Per germline, CDR1 KGHDR and CDR2 SFDVKD. After removal of 2 bases from V and 5 bases from J, the junction contained 5 bases not matched to a gene. CDR3 length: 16 amino acids. CDR3 protein: CATSDSERGGDNEQFF. The CDR3 DNA sequence: TGTGCCACCAGTGATTCTGAGCGGGGGGGTGACAATGAGCAGTTCTTC.

V usage is TRBV5-8 and J usage is TRBJ2-3, with a weak D call TRBD2 (6 bases). V was shortened by 7 bases and J by 2 bases, with 17 bases between the two germline ends. The CDR3 runs 15 residues. The germline V gene has CDR1 SGHTS and CDR2 YDEGEE. CDR3 in amino acids: CASFLRRRDTDTQYF. CDR3 bases: TGTGCCAGCTTCCTTAGGCGGCGGGACACAGATACGCAGTATTTT.

The chain couples TRBV5-5 to TRBJ2-1; 10 nucleotides match TRBD1. The CDR3 extends over 18 amino acids. The V gene end was trimmed by 4 bases and the J gene end by 6 bases; junction bases not matched to a gene: 16. CDR1 and CDR2 (germline): SGHKS, YYEKEE (reference sequence). CDR3 sequence reads: CASSRTHTGTGVGNEQFF. For the CDR3, the DNA is TGTGCCAGCAGCCGCACCCACACCGGGACAGGGGTGGGCAATGAGCAGTTCTTC.

The V call is TRBV12-3 or TRBV12-4, the J call TRBJ1-1; D not resolved. The CDR3 spans 13 residues. V was trimmed by 3 bases and J by 5 bases, leaving 10 bases between them. In DNA, the CDR3 is TGTGCCAGCAGTTTTAGTCTCGGGACTGAAGCTTTCTTT. Its protein product is CASSFSLGTEAFF.

The genes are TRBV7-6 and TRBJ2-1; D perhaps matches TRBD2 (5 bases). V gave up 2 bases and J gave up 8 bases, with 13 bases separating them. The CDR3 covers 14 residues. The germline V gene has CDR1 SGHVS and CDR2 FNYEAQ. The CDR3 DNA sequence: TGTGCCAGCAGCTTACCCGGGAAGGCCCATGAGCAGTTCTTC. Its protein product is CASSLPGKAHEQFF.

The rearrangement links TRBV18 to TRBJ2-1; tentatively, D is TRBD2 (6 bases). In germline, CDR1 is KGHSH, CDR2 LQKENI. The length of the CDR3 is 17 residues. V gave up 0 bases and J gave up 7 bases, with 19 bases separating them. CDR3 DNA: TGTGCCAGCTCACCACCGTTGCAATCACTAGCAGCTAATGAGCAGTTCTTC. Encoded protein: CASSPPLQSLAANEQFF.

In nucleotides, the CDR3 is TGTGCCAGCAGCTTAGCTCGCCAGATCCAAGAGACCCAGTACTTC. It translates to CASSLARQIQETQYF. The chain combines TRBV11-2 with TRBJ2-5; D remains ambiguous. The CDR3 is made up of 15 amino acids. With 1 base removed from V and 1 base from J, the gap between germline ends came to 10 bases. Germline CDR1 is SGHAT and CDR2 is FQNNGV.

The chain carries TRBV5-4 and TRBJ2-1; 7 bases line up with TRBD2. Germline V CDR1 and CDR2: SGHNT, YYREEE (reference sequence). Trimming took 0 bases from V and 3 from J; bases not matched to a gene: 6. The CDR3 is 16 residues long. This CDR3 reads CASSLEGGSIYNEQFF. The CDR3, as DNA: TGTGCCAGCAGCTTGGAAGGCGGGAGTATCTACAATGAGCAGTTCTTC.